Detailed here is one TCR beta chain. Its cognate antigen is unknown. The sample is drawn from a study of beta chain features in type 1 diabetes. The sequenced template was cDNA made from the entire isolated RNA. Profiled with immunoSEQ multiplex PCR; TCRdb holds only in-frame clones, not every one. Of roughly 450,000 clones listed, about 15% were seen once; the top ten hold 0.035% to 0.04%. CDR3 length: 11 amino acids. Trimming cost V 7 bases and J 4 bases, with 6 bases left between them. CDR1 and CDR2 (germline): MNHEY, SVGAGI. Via the markers CD45RO/CCR7/CD25/CD127/CD95/CD27, stem cell-like memory, regulatory, central memory and naive CD4+ cells were sorted. Regarding the study as a whole: Shorter templates might be favored by PCR, and equally so in patients and in controls.

This clonotype originated in a young man in good health. The V gene is TRBV6-5, the J gene TRBJ2-3; D gene uncertain. Sequenced sample: naive CD4+ T cells from blood. CDR3 sequence: CASTNADTQYF. Written as DNA, the CDR3 is TGTGCCAGCACAAACGCAGATACGCAGTATTTT.